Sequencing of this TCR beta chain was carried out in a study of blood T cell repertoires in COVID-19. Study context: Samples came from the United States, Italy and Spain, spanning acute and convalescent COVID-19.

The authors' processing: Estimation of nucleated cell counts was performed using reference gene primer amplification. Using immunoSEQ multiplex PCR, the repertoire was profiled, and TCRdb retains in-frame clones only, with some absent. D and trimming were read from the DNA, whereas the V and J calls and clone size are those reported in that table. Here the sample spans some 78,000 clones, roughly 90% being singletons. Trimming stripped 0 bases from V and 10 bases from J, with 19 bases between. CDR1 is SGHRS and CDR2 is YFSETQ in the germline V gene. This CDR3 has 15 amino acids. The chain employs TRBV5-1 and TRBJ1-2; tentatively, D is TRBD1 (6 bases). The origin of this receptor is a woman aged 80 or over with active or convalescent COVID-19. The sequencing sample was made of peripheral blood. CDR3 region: CASSLVSEGTRAYTF. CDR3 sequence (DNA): TGCGCCAGCAGCTTGGTCTCCGAGGGGACACGAGCCTACACCTTC. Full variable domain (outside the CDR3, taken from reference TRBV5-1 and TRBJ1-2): KAGVTQTPRYLIKTRGQQVTLSCSPISGHRSVSWYQQTPGQGLQFLFEYFSETQRNKGNFPGRFSGRQFSNSRSEMNVSTLELGDSALYLCASSLVSEGTRAYTFGSGTRLTVV.